This passage covers 8 T cell receptor beta chains from one sample sequenced in a study of human T cells and chemical hapten exposure. Using its own MiXCR run on the RACE reads, TCRdb lists one record per CDR3 protein. The repertoire includes 35,000 to 50,000 distinct CDR3 sequences, around a tenth of them detected once, and 11% to 15% sits in the top ten. Time point in this sample: patch test 2, 6 weeks after DPC sensitization. Treatment in this sample: therapeutic diphenylcyclopropenone sensitization with weekly scalp DPC. The template was total RNA from unfractionated whole blood. Source: whole blood, taken in connection with sensitization to the hapten diphenylcyclopropenone (DPC). The source of these receptors is a woman in her twenties or thirties with alopecia areata. Some clones in this sample may be carry-over from other donors' samples.

In this sample, this clonotype turned up many times. This chain links TRBV30 with TRBJ2-2, with TRBD1 matching over 8 bases. The junction had 5 bases not matched to a gene; V was cut back by 4 bases and J by 4 bases. In germline, CDR1 is GTSNPN, CDR2 SVGIG (reference sequence). The CDR3 runs to 14 residues. DNA for the CDR3: TGTGCCTGGACGCAGGGGGCGGGCACCGGGGAGCTGTTTTTT. This sequence encodes CAWTQGAGTGELFF.

This clonotype has more than one count but fewer than ten. This chain connects TRBV2 to TRBJ1-2; 7 nucleotides line up with TRBD1. The V gene's germline CDR1 is SNHLY and CDR2 FYNNEI. CDR3 size: 14 residues. Losses at the gene ends were 0 bases for V and 7 bases for J; bases not matched to a gene: 5. For the CDR3, the DNA is TGTGCCAGCAGTGAAGCGGTGACAGGGAGTGGCTACACCTTC. Its protein is CASSEAVTGSGYTF.

The chain couples TRBV29-1 to TRBJ1-1; unclear D gene. The CDR3 runs 11 residues. Trimming cost V 7 bases and J 6 bases, with 12 bases left between them. The germline gives CDR1 SQVTM, CDR2 ANQGSEA. CDR3 loop: CSGWMSSEAFF. In DNA, the CDR3 is TGCAGCGGTTGGATGTCCTCTGAAGCTTTCTTT. The entire variable domain, with the rest obtained from reference TRBV29-1 and TRBJ1-1, is as follows: SAVISQKPSRDICQRGTSLTIQCQVDSQVTMMFWYRQQPGQSLTLIATANQGSEATYESGFVIDKFPISRPNLTFSTLTVSNMSPEDSSIYLCSGWMSSEAFFGQGTRLTVV.

This clonotype was seen a few times. This chain joins TRBV9 and TRBJ2-7; TRBD1 agrees at 8 bases. CDR3 length equals 16 residues. The V gene's germline CDR1 is SGDLS and CDR2 YYNGEE. V trimming: 4 bases; J trimming: 5 bases; junction bases outside the gene matches: 14. CDR3 DNA: TGTGCCAGCAGCCCATGGGGGCAGGGGGCCTTGAACGAGCAGTACTTC. Amino acid sequence: CASSPWGQGALNEQYF.

This clonotype has at least ten counts. Compared with germline, one end of the junction differs, possibly owing to a read error. The chain combines TRBV7-8 with TRBJ2-7, with 9 positions matching TRBD2. Germline V CDR1 and CDR2: SGHVS, FQNEAQ. CDR3 length equals 17 residues. The CDR3 nucleotides are TGTGCCAGCAGCCTAGCGGGGCAGGCATTAAATGTCAACGAGCAGTACTTC. Protein sequence: CASSLAGQALNVNEQYF.

The V and J genes are TRBV11-2 and TRBJ1-1; unclear D gene. In germline, CDR1 is SGHAT, CDR2 FQNNGV. Trimming took 1 base from V and 4 from J, leaving 7 bases between them. The CDR3 consists of 13 residues. The CDR3 DNA sequence: TGTGCCAGCAGCTTAGGGCCGAGCACTGAAGCTTTCTTT. This codes for CASSLGPSTEAFF.

This clonotype was seen a handful of times. This chain joins TRBV7-2 and TRBJ2-5, with 7 nucleotides matching TRBD2. The CDR3 sequence is 16 residues long. Germline loops: CDR1 SGHTA, CDR2 FQGNSA. The J segment lost 1 base and the V segment lost 0 bases, leaving 5 bases of the junction unmatched. CDR3 sequence reads: CASSLAPAGPQETQYF. CDR3 nucleotide sequence: TGTGCCAGCAGCTTAGCGCCAGCGGGGCCCCAAGAGACCCAGTACTTC.

Concerning this clonotype itself: Sequence at one end of the junction differs from germline and may be a read error. The chain couples TRBV19 to TRBJ1-5; TRBD1 is a possible D gene (5 bases). This CDR3 comprises 14 residues. Germline CDR1 LNHDA, CDR2 SQIVND (reference sequence). CDR3 protein: CASSDVRERQPQHF. The CDR3, as DNA: TGTGCCAGTAGTGATGTCAGGGAGCGCCAGCCCCAACATTTT. The whole variable domain, filled in from reference TRBV19 and TRBJ1-5, reads DGGITQSPKYLFRKEGQNVTLSCEQNLNHDAMYWYRQDPGQGLRLIYYSQIVNDFQKGDIAEGYSVSREKKESFPLTVTSAQKNPTAFYLCASSDVRERQPQHFGDGTRLSIL.